Shown below are 32 T cell receptor beta chains from a single sample sequenced in a study of T cell responses to AZD1222 COVID-19 vaccine. Here immunoSEQ multiplex PCR was the method, and the copy in TCRdb shows in-frame clones only, minus some. Among more than 95,000 clones listed, about 87% were seen once. Sample: peripheral blood, taken on day 0 of AZD1222 vaccination. The receptors originated from an adult in good health.

The chain is built from TRBV7-2 and TRBJ2-3, with D maybe TRBD1 (5 bases). This CDR3 region has 14 residues. Germline V gene data show CDR1 as SGHTA and CDR2 as FQGNSA. The germline V and J ends were trimmed by 5 bases and 3 bases, with 12 bases remaining between them. CDR3 amino acids: CASSPGPGTDTQYF. Here the CDR3 DNA reads TGTGCCAGCAGCCCAGGGCCGGGTACAGATACGCAGTATTTT.

This clone was observed once. The chain recombines TRBV13 with TRBJ2-1; 7 nucleotides line up with TRBD1. Germline CDR1 and CDR2: PRHDT and FYEKMQ (reference sequence). The CDR3 length is 16 residues. V shed 7 bases and J 5 bases; nucleotides not matched to a gene: 14. The CDR3 coding sequence is TGTGCCAGCATCCCGCGCCGGACAGGTATCCACAATGAGCAGTTCTTC. Protein: CASIPRRTGIHNEQFF.

The chain uses TRBV7-9 and TRBJ1-2; D is undetermined. The CDR3 runs 12 residues. The germline V gene encodes CDR1 SEHNR and CDR2 FQNEAQ (reference sequence). The germline V and J ends were trimmed by 5 bases and 8 bases, with 12 bases remaining between them. In DNA form, the CDR3 reads TGTGCCAGCAGCCTCCCCCCGATCGGCTACACCTTC. Translating it yields CASSLPPIGYTF.

The rearrangement uses TRBV25-1 and TRBJ2-1; 13 bases match TRBD2. The V gene's germline CDR1 is MGHDK and CDR2 SYGVNS. This CDR3 is built from 17 residues. Germline trimming cut 1 base from V and 6 bases from J; bases unmatched to any gene: 6. CDR3 residues: CASSELFRTSGSNEQFF. The DNA for the CDR3 is TGTGCCAGCAGTGAATTATTTCGGACTAGCGGGAGCAATGAGCAGTTCTTC.

The V and J genes are TRBV6-1 and TRBJ2-3; D not certain. The V gene lost 1 base and the J gene lost 2 bases, with 7 bases spanning the gap. The germline V gene encodes CDR1 MNHNS and CDR2 SASEGT. The CDR3 spans 14 residues. The CDR3 bases are TGTGCCAGCAGTGAAGTTGGGGACACAGATACGCAGTATTTT. This sequence encodes CASSEVGDTDTQYF.

This chain uses TRBV7-3 with TRBJ1-2; D is possibly TRBD1 (5 bases). V lost 3 bases to trimming and J lost 6 bases, with 14 bases between them. Germline lookup yields CDR1 SGHTA and CDR2 FQGTGA. This CDR3 has 14 amino acids. Written as DNA, the CDR3 is TGTGCCAGCAGCTTTGCGGGGGGAGCTGATGGCTACACCTTC. This sequence encodes CASSFAGGADGYTF.

This sequence joins TRBV5-1 and TRBJ2-2; D gene unclear. Per germline, CDR1 SGHRS and CDR2 YFSETQ. This CDR3 spans 14 amino acids. Trimming left V 2 bases short and J 1 base short, with 6 bases between. DNA of the CDR3: TGCGCCAGCAGCTTCAATGGGAACACCGGGGAGCTGTTTTTT. Its translation is CASSFNGNTGELFF.

The genes are TRBV6-4 and TRBJ2-5; 9 bases are a match to TRBD2. CDR1 MRHNA and CDR2 SNTAGT come from the germline V gene. Unmatched junction bases numbered 3, after V lost 0 bases and J lost 4 bases. There are 15 residues in the CDR3. The CDR3 region has the DNA TGTGCCAGCAGTGACTCCGTAGCGGGAGTAGAGACCCAGTACTTC. It translates to CASSDSVAGVETQYF.

The gene calls are TRBV27 and TRBJ1-1; D might be TRBD1 (6 bases). The CDR3 is made up of 15 amino acids. With 6 bases removed from V and 4 bases from J, the gap between germline ends came to 18 bases. Germline V gene data show CDR1 as MNHEY and CDR2 as SMNVEV (reference sequence). In nucleotides, the CDR3 is TGTGCCAGCAGCCTAGCCACAGGGAAGGGCACTGAAGCTTTCTTT. Translating gives CASSLATGKGTEAFF.

This chain connects TRBV12-3 or TRBV12-4 to TRBJ2-7; D gene ambiguous. The CDR3 is 13 amino acids. V lost 6 bases, J lost 3 bases, and 12 bases lay in between. The CDR3 region is CASSFTKFYEQYF. DNA for the CDR3: TGTGCCAGCAGCTTCACTAAGTTCTACGAGCAGTACTTC.

The chain uses TRBV2 and TRBJ2-5, with unresolved D. This CDR3 is 15 amino acids long. The germline gives CDR1 SNHLY, CDR2 FYNNEI. V was shortened by 2 bases and J by 2 bases, with 12 bases between the two germline ends. In DNA form, the CDR3 reads TGTGCCAGCAGTGAAACCAGTCGAGGACAAGAGACCCAGTACTTC. It is translated as CASSETSRGQETQYF. Full variable domain (remainder filled in from reference TRBV2 and TRBJ2-5): EPEVTQTPSHQVTQMGQEVILRCVPISNHLYFYWYRQILGQKVEFLVSFYNNEISEKSEIFDDQFSVERPDGSNFTLKIRSTKLEDSAMYFCASSETSRGQETQYFGPGTRLLVL.

The J gene is TRBJ2-3, the V gene TRBV27; D is perhaps TRBD1 (5 bases). CDR3 length: 13 residues. The V and J ends lost 5 bases and 9 bases respectively, with 15 bases between them. Germline lookup yields CDR1 MNHEY and CDR2 SMNVEV (reference sequence). This CDR3 reads CASSPGSLRTQYF. CDR3 DNA: TGTGCCAGCAGTCCAGGGTCACTCCGGACGCAGTATTTT.

The rearrangement uses TRBV9 and TRBJ2-3; no firm D call. The ends were cut back, 3 bases at V and 6 bases at J, with 17 bases in the middle. Germline assignment: CDR1 SGDLS and CDR2 YYNGEE. The CDR3 covers 15 residues. The CDR3 sequence: CASSDLRAPNDTQYF. CDR3 DNA: TGTGCCAGCAGCGACCTCCGGGCCCCGAATGATACGCAGTATTTT. The full variable domain, completed using reference TRBV9 and TRBJ2-3, is DSGVTQTPKHLITATGQRVTLRCSPRSGDLSVYWYQQSLDQGLQFLIQYYNGEERAKGNILERFSAQQFPDLHSELNLSSLELGDSALYFCASSDLRAPNDTQYFGPGTRLTVL.

The CDR3 DNA follows: TGCGCCAGCAGCTTGTCACTAGCGGGAGGCCGAGAGCAGTTCTTC. Protein sequence: CASSLSLAGGREQFF. The rearrangement links TRBV5-1 to TRBJ2-1, with 12 bases matching TRBD2. V dropped 1 base and J dropped 10; count of bases not matched to a gene: 6. From germline, CDR1 is SGHRS and CDR2 YFSETQ. This CDR3 has 15 amino acids.

The chain links TRBV5-1 to TRBJ1-5; D not certain. Germline-derived CDR1 and CDR2 are SGHRS and YFSETQ. The length of the CDR3 is 15 residues. Deletions cut 1 base from V and 0 bases from J, with 8 bases between. The CDR3 spells CASSLSADSNQPQHF. CDR3 in DNA: TGCGCCAGCAGCTTGTCGGCGGATAGCAATCAGCCCCAGCATTTT.

The chain links TRBV6-5 to TRBJ2-2, with D unresolved. Germline V CDR1 and CDR2: MNHEY, SVGAGI. V was pared by 3 bases and J by 0 bases, with 11 bases between. The CDR3 is 16 residues long. The CDR3 DNA reads as TGTGCCAGCAGTTATCGCTATGGCACGAACACCGGGGAGCTGTTTTTT. Translated, it gives CASSYRYGTNTGELFF.

This clone was seen once. V gene TRBV9 combines with J gene TRBJ2-7, with 10 bases matching TRBD1. CDR3 size: 14 residues. Germline loops: CDR1 SGDLS, CDR2 YYNGEE. The trim removed 3 bases at V and 6 bases at J, leaving 6 bases unmatched. CDR3 nucleotide sequence: TGTGCCAGCAGCGGAGGGACAGGGGACGCCGAGCAGTACTTC. Amino acids: CASSGGTGDAEQYF.

Points on this clone: This sample includes further DNA sequences coding for the same CDR3. The chain is built from TRBV24-1 and TRBJ1-5; D uncertain. This CDR3 has 13 residues. CDR1 and CDR2 from the germline V gene are KGHDR and SFDVKD. Trimming removed 5 bases from V and 0 bases from J, with 4 bases in between. CDR3 region: CATSVGSNQPQHF. CDR3 in DNA: TGTGCCACCAGTGTGGGTAGCAATCAGCCCCAGCATTTT.

The rearrangement joins TRBV4-1 to TRBJ2-2; TRBD1 matches at 8 bases. The CDR3 loop spans 16 amino acids. Germline lookup yields CDR1 MGHRA and CDR2 YSYEKL. J lost 1 base, V lost 4 bases, and 5 bases had no gene match. Here the CDR3 reads CASSRGTGKNTGELFF. The CDR3 DNA is TGCGCCAGCAGCCGAGGGACAGGAAAGAACACCGGGGAGCTGTTTTTT.

This clone has just a few counts. The chain joins TRBV4-1 to TRBJ2-5, with 14 bases fitting TRBD2. Per the germline V gene, CDR1 is MGHRA and CDR2 is YSYEKL. J was trimmed by 2 bases and V by 1 base; bases with no gene match: 0. The CDR3 has 16 amino acids. In nucleotides, the CDR3 is TGCGCCAGCAGCCAAGGACTAGCGGGGGGGCAAGAGACCCAGTACTTC. Protein: CASSQGLAGGQETQYF.

The chain carries TRBV10-2 and TRBJ1-2, with D perhaps TRBD1 (5 bases). Germline CDR1 reads WSHSY; CDR2 reads SAAADI. CDR3 size: 12 residues. V gave up 8 bases and J gave up 7 bases, with 14 bases separating them. The CDR3: CASSNRQTGYTF. DNA of the CDR3: TGCGCCAGCTCAAACCGACAGACTGGCTACACCTTC.

The V gene is TRBV7-2, the J gene TRBJ1-4; possibly TRBD1 for D (5 bases). The V gene's germline CDR1 is SGHTA and CDR2 FQGNSA. The CDR3 is 14 residues long. The V gene lost 4 bases and the J gene lost 4 bases, with 10 bases spanning the gap. As DNA, the CDR3 is TGTGCCAGCAGCTACGGGACGCATAATGAAAAACTGTTTTTT. This translates into CASSYGTHNEKLFF.

On this clone itself: At one boundary the junction diverges from the germline segment, which might be a read error. The V call is TRBV5-1, the J call TRBJ2-7; 11 nucleotides agree with TRBD1. Germline CDR1 and CDR2: SGHRS and YFSETQ. This CDR3 contains 15 residues. Here the CDR3 DNA reads TGCGCCCGCAGCACCGGGGGGACAGGGGGAAACGAGCAGTACTTC. Protein sequence: CARSTGGTGGNEQYF.

This chain uses TRBV6-1 with TRBJ2-1, with D maybe TRBD2 (5 bases). The CDR3 totals 13 residues. Per the germline V gene, CDR1 is MNHNS and CDR2 is SASEGT. Between the trimmed V and J ends, which lost 3 bases and 8 bases, there was a span of 11 bases. CDR3 sequence: CASSDTGKDEQFF. In DNA, the CDR3 is TGTGCCAGCAGTGATACCGGGAAGGATGAGCAGTTCTTC.

This sequence joins TRBV7-9 and TRBJ2-3; the D is unclear. The CDR3 has 13 amino acids. CDR1 and CDR2 (germline): SEHNR, FQNEAQ (reference sequence). The germline V and J ends were trimmed by 4 bases and 5 bases, with 10 bases remaining between them. Here the CDR3 DNA reads TGTGCCAGCAGCTATGCTGGGGTAGATACGCAGTATTTT. This sequence encodes CASSYAGVDTQYF.

This clone has only one observation. This rearrangement joins TRBV19 to TRBJ1-2; TRBD1 aligns across 9 bases. This CDR3 region has 14 residues. The V gene end was trimmed by 3 bases and the J gene end by 6 bases; junction bases not matched to a gene: 5. Germline assignment: CDR1 LNHDA and CDR2 SQIVND (reference sequence). For the CDR3, the DNA is TGTGCCAGTAGTATGCCCGGGACAGGGCATGGCTACACCTTC. Translated: CASSMPGTGHGYTF. Full variable domain (missing parts from reference TRBV19 and TRBJ1-2): DGGITQSPKYLFRKEGQNVTLSCEQNLNHDAMYWYRQDPGQGLRLIYYSQIVNDFQKGDIAEGYSVSREKKESFPLTVTSAQKNPTAFYLCASSMPGTGHGYTFGSGTRLTVV.

J is TRBJ2-5 and V is TRBV20-1; 11 bases match TRBD2. The CDR3 spans 14 residues. J was trimmed by 5 bases and V by 3 bases; bases with no gene match: 5. CDR1 is DFQATT and CDR2 is SNEGSKA in the germline V gene (reference sequence). CDR3 sequence (DNA): TGCAGTGCTAGTTCTAGCGGGGGGTCGGAGACCCAGTACTTC. Its protein product is CSASSSGGSETQYF.

The chain couples TRBV4-1 to TRBJ1-1, with D hard to call. CDR3 length: 18 residues. Germline V lookup: CDR1 MGHRA, CDR2 YSYEKL. V lost 4 bases to trimming and J lost 6 bases, with 27 bases between them. The CDR3 DNA reads as TGCGCCAGCAGCCCCGGGGTTACGACGGCCGGCGTTTCGTCTGAAGCTTTCTTT. This sequence encodes CASSPGVTTAGVSSEAFF.

CDR3 region: CSASVADTQYF. In DNA form, the CDR3 reads TGCAGTGCCTCGGTGGCAGATACGCAGTATTTT. The chain has TRBV20-1 and TRBJ2-3; the D is unclear. This CDR3 has 11 residues. Germline V gene sequence: CDR1 DFQATT, CDR2 SNEGSKA (reference sequence). Trimming stripped 6 bases from V and 4 bases from J, with 8 bases between.

This clone was seen only once. The chain recombines TRBV24-1 with TRBJ1-5; 9 nucleotides agree with TRBD1. Trimming took 9 bases from V and 5 from J; bases not matched to a gene: 4. From germline, CDR1 is KGHDR and CDR2 SFDVKD. The CDR3 consists of 13 residues. The CDR3, as DNA: TGTGCCACCGGGACAGGGAGCTATCAGCCCCAGCATTTT. Its protein is CATGTGSYQPQHF.

This sequence joins TRBV15 and TRBJ2-3; unclear D gene. Germline CDR1 is LNHNV and CDR2 is YYDKDF (reference sequence). The CDR3 sequence is 13 residues long. Trimming shortened V by 0 bases and J by 7 bases, and 8 bases separated the two germline ends. In nucleotides, the CDR3 is TGTGCCACCAGCAGAGATATGGGTAATACGCAGTATTTT. Its protein is CATSRDMGNTQYF.

The CDR3 region is CASSLPNIYEQYF. The CDR3 DNA reads as TGTGCCAGCAGCTTGCCTAATATCTACGAGCAGTACTTC. This chain joins TRBV7-9 and TRBJ2-7, with no clear D. The length of the CDR3 is 13 residues. Per germline, CDR1 SEHNR and CDR2 FQNEAQ (reference sequence). With 3 bases removed from V and 3 bases from J, the gap between germline ends came to 9 bases. Full variable domain (outside the CDR3, taken from reference TRBV7-9 and TRBJ2-7): DTGVSQNPRHKITKRGQNVTFRCDPISEHNRLYWYRQTLGQGPEFLTYFQNEAQLEKSRLLSDRFSAERPKGSFSTLEIQRTEQGDSAMYLCASSLPNIYEQYFGPGTRLTVT.